The 27 T cell receptor beta chains below all came from one sample that was sequenced in a study of Ad26.COV2.S vaccination and SARS-CoV-2 variants. The repertoire was sequenced with immunoSEQ multiplex PCR; TCRdb's copy has only in-frame clones and lacks some. Of 380,000 or so clones listed, approximately 90% are singletons. Described treatment: roughly 19 received Ad26.COV2.S at low or high dose, single or two shots; a few received placebo; per-sample allocation not given. Sampling was performed 63 days after the first vaccine or placebo injection. Source: peripheral blood, taken in a trial of Ad26.COV2.S vaccine versus placebo. The source of these receptors is a person aged 18-60 years who received the Ad26.COV2.S COVID-19 vaccine or a placebo.

The chain links TRBV9 to TRBJ2-1; either TRBD1 or TRBD2 may supply D (5 bases each). The germline V gene encodes CDR1 SGDLS and CDR2 YYNGEE. This CDR3 region has 16 residues. Trimming removed 2 bases from V and 0 bases from J, with 12 bases in between. The CDR3 reads CASSVRDLSSYNEQFF. The CDR3 DNA is TGTGCCAGCAGCGTCCGGGACCTGAGCTCCTACAATGAGCAGTTCTTC.

The rearrangement links TRBV5-1 to TRBJ2-5; 12 positions match TRBD1. Germline V gives CDR1 SGHRS, CDR2 YFSETQ. With 4 bases clipped from V and 4 bases from J, the junction kept 2 bases outside the gene matches. This CDR3 is 14 amino acids long. In nucleotides, the CDR3 is TGCGCCAGCAGCCAGGGACAGGGGGCAGAGACCCAGTACTTC. Translated: CASSQGQGAETQYF.

The chain uses TRBV30 and TRBJ1-2; maybe TRBD1 (6 bases). This CDR3 comprises 13 residues. Trimming shortened V by 2 bases and J by 7 bases, and 14 bases separated the two germline ends. Germline CDR1 is GTSNPN and CDR2 is SVGIG (reference sequence). CDR3 bases: TGTGCCTGGAGTTCGCAGGGGTTAGGTGGCTACACCTTC. Amino acids: CAWSSQGLGGYTF.

The chain employs TRBV10-3 and TRBJ2-1; perhaps TRBD2 as D (6 bases). The ends were cut back, 3 bases at V and 3 bases at J, with 12 bases in the middle. CDR3 length: 15 amino acids. Per germline, CDR1 ENHRY and CDR2 SYGVKD. The CDR3 nucleotides read TGTGCCATCAGTGATTCGCGGGGTAACTACAATGAGCAGTTCTTC. This sequence encodes CAISDSRGNYNEQFF.

This chain uses TRBV7-9 with TRBJ2-7; perhaps TRBD1 as D (6 bases). In germline, CDR1 is SEHNR, CDR2 FQNEAQ (reference sequence). The CDR3 loop spans 14 amino acids. Trimming pared 5 bases from V and 4 bases from J, leaving 15 bases between. The CDR3 is CASSLPGQVYEQYF. The CDR3 DNA is TGTGCCAGCAGCCTACCGGGACAAGTTTACGAGCAGTACTTC. Using reference TRBV7-9 and TRBJ2-7 for the parts outside the CDR3, the full variable domain is DTGVSQNPRHKITKRGQNVTFRCDPISEHNRLYWYRQTLGQGPEFLTYFQNEAQLEKSRLLSDRFSAERPKGSFSTLEIQRTEQGDSAMYLCASSLPGQVYEQYFGPGTRLTVT.

This clone came up once. The chain recombines TRBV5-1 with TRBJ1-1; possibly TRBD1 for D (6 bases). The length of the CDR3 is 14 residues. The germline CDR1 and CDR2 sequences are SGHRS and YFSETQ. V was clipped by 0 bases and J by 7 bases, with 13 bases between them. The CDR3 sequence is CASSLEGTFDEAFF. The DNA of the CDR3 is TGCGCCAGCAGCTTGGAAGGGACATTTGATGAAGCTTTCTTT.

This chain uses TRBV7-9 with TRBJ2-7; 10 bases align to TRBD1. V shed 5 bases and J 4 bases; nucleotides not matched to a gene: 8. Germline CDR1 SEHNR, CDR2 FQNEAQ (reference sequence). The CDR3 loop spans 15 amino acids. DNA for the CDR3: TGTGCCAGCAGCCTGGGGGACAGGGGTAGTTACGAGCAGTACTTC. Translating it yields CASSLGDRGSYEQYF.

The CDR3 DNA reads TGCGCCAGCAGCTTGGCCGGGACTAGCGAAGGAGAGACCCAGTACTTC. As protein: CASSLAGTSEGETQYF. This rearrangement joins TRBV5-1 to TRBJ2-5, with 10 bases lining up with TRBD2. This CDR3 has 16 residues. CDR1 is SGHRS and CDR2 is YFSETQ in the germline V gene. V shed 0 bases and J 4 bases; nucleotides not matched to a gene: 6.

A few counts support this clone. The genes are TRBV19 and TRBJ1-2; D is perhaps TRBD1 (5 bases). From germline, CDR1 is LNHDA and CDR2 SQIVND (reference sequence). V was pared by 6 bases and J by 3 bases, with 20 bases between. The CDR3 spans 16 residues. As DNA, the CDR3 is TGTGCCAGTAGCATACCGGTATCAGGGCGGGACTATGGCTACACCTTC. Residues: CASSIPVSGRDYGYTF.

The genes are TRBV11-2 and TRBJ2-1; D remains ambiguous. Deletions cut 0 bases from V and 3 bases from J, with 6 bases between. The CDR3 totals 14 residues. From germline, CDR1 is SGHAT and CDR2 FQNNGV. CDR3 sequence: CASSLERFYNEQFF. The CDR3 DNA is TGTGCCAGCAGCTTAGAGAGATTCTACAATGAGCAGTTCTTC.

The genes are TRBV4-3 and TRBJ1-2; no clear D. CDR1 and CDR2 (germline): LGHNA, YSLEER. The CDR3 totals 14 residues. The ends were cut back, 0 bases at V and 6 bases at J, with 11 bases in the middle. CDR3 bases: TGCGCCAGCAGCCAAGATCGGTCAGGTGATGGCTACACCTTC. It yields the protein CASSQDRSGDGYTF.

The chain links TRBV28 to TRBJ2-2; 9 nucleotides match TRBD1. Germline CDR1 and CDR2: MDHEN and SYDVKM. The J segment lost 0 bases and the V segment lost 5 bases, leaving 16 bases of the junction unmatched. This CDR3 is built from 20 residues. CDR3 loop: CASSGQGPTKSLANTGELFF. CDR3 in DNA: TGTGCCAGCAGTGGACAGGGGCCCACCAAAAGTCTCGCGAACACCGGGGAGCTGTTTTTT.

The chain couples TRBV29-1 to TRBJ1-2; D is ambiguous. Germline V gives CDR1 SQVTM, CDR2 ANQGSEA. The CDR3 covers 12 residues. V was pared by 1 base and J by 7 bases, with 10 bases between. CDR3 protein: CSVEGLDPGYTF. CDR3 bases: TGCAGCGTTGAAGGGCTGGACCCTGGCTACACCTTC.

This rearrangement joins TRBV27 to TRBJ1-6; unclear D gene. V gave up 5 bases and J gave up 8 bases, with 13 bases separating them. From germline, CDR1 is MNHEY and CDR2 SMNVEV (reference sequence). The CDR3 spans 14 residues. CDR3 sequence: CASSVQGGDSPLHF. The CDR3, as DNA: TGTGCCAGCAGTGTACAAGGTGGGGATTCACCCCTCCACTTT.

Here the CDR3 reads CASSDSGSTGYEQYF. As DNA, the CDR3 is TGTGCCAGCAGTGATTCTGGATCGACGGGTTACGAGCAGTACTTC. J is TRBJ2-7 and V is TRBV6-1, with D unresolved. This CDR3 is built from 15 residues. CDR1 and CDR2 (germline): MNHNS, SASEGT. V dropped 3 bases and J dropped 4 bases, with 16 bases sitting between them.

The chain carries TRBV7-8 and TRBJ2-6; 9 bases align to TRBD2. V lost 5 bases to trimming and J lost 7 bases; unmatched junction nucleotides: 6. From germline, CDR1 is SGHVS and CDR2 FQNEAQ. This CDR3 comprises 15 residues. The DNA of the CDR3 is TGTGCCAGCAGCGCCCGGCGGGAGGGAGCCAACGTCCTGACTTTC. This translates into CASSARREGANVLTF.

The chain is built from TRBV7-9 and TRBJ2-3; no clear D gene. V lost 3 bases and J lost 5, with 3 bases in between. Germline CDR1 is SEHNR and CDR2 is FQNEAQ (reference sequence). The CDR3 has 11 residues. For the CDR3, the DNA is TGTGCCAGCAGCTTTAGAGATACGCAGTATTTT. Translating gives CASSFRDTQYF.

This clone was seen a handful of times. The genes are TRBV3-1 (or the pseudogene TRBV3-2) and TRBJ1-6, with D unclear. Germline CDR1 is LGHDT and CDR2 is YNNKEL (reference sequence). CDR3 length: 13 residues. V lost 5 bases and J 7 bases, leaving 9 bases between the germline ends. The CDR3 spells CASSVGNNSPLHF. The CDR3 DNA reads as TGTGCCAGCAGCGTGGGTAACAATTCACCCCTCCACTTT.

The chain carries TRBV6-5 and TRBJ2-7; D assignment may be TRBD1 or TRBD2 (5 bases each). From germline, CDR1 is MNHEY and CDR2 SVGAGI. CDR3 length: 13 amino acids. Trimming took 7 bases from V and 3 from J, leaving 13 bases between them. CDR3: CASKGSKLYEQYF. The DNA for the CDR3 is TGTGCCAGCAAGGGGAGTAAACTCTACGAGCAGTACTTC.

The rearrangement links TRBV5-6 to TRBJ2-7; possible D gene TRBD2, 5 bases. From germline, CDR1 is SGHDT and CDR2 YYEEEE. The CDR3 is 15 residues long. V lost 1 base to trimming and J lost 5 bases, with 16 bases between them. The CDR3 DNA reads TGTGCCAGCAGCTTGTACGCGACTACCCCTCACGAGCAGTACTTC. Its translation: CASSLYATTPHEQYF.

V is TRBV12-5 and J is TRBJ2-5; TRBD1 might be the D (5 bases). The CDR3 runs to 12 residues. Trimming shortened V by 6 bases and J by 6 bases, and 11 bases separated the two germline ends. The germline V gene has CDR1 LGHNT and CDR2 FRNRAP. CDR3 loop: CASGHAGKTQYF. The CDR3 coding sequence is TGTGCTAGTGGACACGCAGGGAAGACCCAGTACTTC. The full variable domain, with the rest looked up from reference TRBV12-5 and TRBJ2-5, is DARVTQTPRHKVTEMGQEVTMRCQPILGHNTVFWYRQTMMQGLELLAYFRNRAPLDDSGMPKDRFSAEMPDATLATLKIQPSEPRDSAVYFCASGHAGKTQYFGPGTRLLVL.

The chain uses TRBV18 and TRBJ2-1, with 9 nucleotides matching TRBD1. Germline loops: CDR1 KGHSH, CDR2 LQKENI. Germline trimming cut 6 bases from V and 5 bases from J; bases unmatched to any gene: 8. This CDR3 has 15 residues. CDR3 nucleotides: TGTGCCAGCTCGTCCCGGGACAGGGAAAACAATGAGCAGTTCTTC. This gives the protein CASSSRDRENNEQFF.

The chain has TRBV14 and TRBJ2-3, with 8 bases that match TRBD2. The CDR3 is 17 residues long. The V gene's germline CDR1 is SGHDN and CDR2 FVKESK. V lost 4 bases to trimming and J lost 1 base; unmatched junction nucleotides: 10. CDR3: CASSPSGAGGRTDTQYF. CDR3 coding DNA: TGTGCCAGCAGCCCTTCTGGGGCGGGAGGACGCACAGATACGCAGTATTTT.

The V call is TRBV18, the J call TRBJ1-5; no firm D call. The germline V gene has CDR1 KGHSH and CDR2 LQKENI. The germline V and J ends were trimmed by 6 bases and 0 bases, with 6 bases remaining between them. This CDR3 has 13 amino acids. CDR3 nucleotides: TGTGCCAGCTCCCTCGGTAGCAATCAGCCCCAGCATTTT. It encodes CASSLGSNQPQHF. The full variable domain, in which reference TRBV18 and TRBJ1-5 provide the parts outside the CDR3, is NAGVMQNPRHLVRRRGQEARLRCSPMKGHSHVYWYRQLPEEGLKFMVYLQKENIIDESGMPKERFSAEFPKEGPSILRIQQVVRGDSAAYFCASSLGSNQPQHFGDGTRLSIL.

This chain connects TRBV2 to TRBJ1-5; no firm D call. The CDR3 runs 15 residues. Looked up from germline, CDR1 is SNHLY and CDR2 is FYNNEI. Trimming took 1 base from V and 4 from J, leaving 11 bases between them. CDR3: CASSEGQRINQPQHF. For the CDR3, the DNA is TGTGCCAGCAGTGAAGGCCAGAGAATTAATCAGCCCCAGCATTTT. The full variable domain, with the rest looked up from reference TRBV2 and TRBJ1-5, is EPEVTQTPSHQVTQMGQEVILRCVPISNHLYFYWYRQILGQKVEFLVSFYNNEISEKSEIFDDQFSVERPDGSNFTLKIRSTKLEDSAMYFCASSEGQRINQPQHFGDGTRLSIL.

The chain combines TRBV5-1 with TRBJ2-1; 12 bases map to TRBD2. The CDR3 contains 14 residues. CDR1 is SGHRS and CDR2 is YFSETQ in the germline V gene. V lost 4 bases to trimming and J lost 10 bases; unmatched junction nucleotides: 6. The CDR3: CASSLSGTSGEQFF. The CDR3 DNA follows: TGCGCCAGCAGCCTGTCCGGGACTAGCGGGGAGCAGTTCTTC.

This sequence joins TRBV6-1 and TRBJ1-5; 9 nucleotides agree with TRBD1. V dropped 0 bases and J dropped 4; count of bases not matched to a gene: 7. The germline V gene encodes CDR1 MNHNS and CDR2 SASEGT. The CDR3 is 17 residues long. CDR3 amino acids: CASSEARMGQGNQPQHF. The DNA of the CDR3 is TGTGCCAGCAGTGAAGCTCGCATGGGACAGGGTAATCAGCCCCAGCATTTT.